These 9 T cell receptor beta chains share one sample of origin, sequenced in a study of T-cell memory formation after mild COVID-19. A single record per CDR3 protein comes from TCRdb applying MiXCR to the 5' RACE reads. The data show about 130,000 distinct CDR3 sequences, more than 15% seen once. Sequencing input: PBMCs or a T cell subset sorted from them (not recorded which). Every receptor here comes from a young man who had mild COVID-19 (a few samples of this study predate the infection). Cell type and time point are not known.

This clonotype has a handful of counts. The chain combines TRBV6-1 with TRBJ2-5, with D perhaps matching TRBD1 or TRBD2 (5 bases each). CDR1 is MNHNS, CDR2 SASEGT, per germline. Trimming left V 6 bases short and J 5 bases short, with 10 bases between. This CDR3 is built from 12 residues. The CDR3 DNA follows: TGTGCCAGCAGAGGGACGTTGGAGACCCAGTACTTC. Amino acids: CASRGTLETQYF.

This clonotype has only a few counts. This chain joins TRBV7-7 and TRBJ2-2; the match to TRBD2 covers 7 bases. Germline V gene data show CDR1 as SSHAT and CDR2 as FNYEAQ (reference sequence). The junction had 4 bases not matched to a gene; V was cut back by 2 bases and J by 4 bases. The CDR3 runs to 15 residues. The CDR3 DNA reads TGTGCCAGCAGCTTACGGGGGGACCTCACCGGGGAGCTGTTTTTT. Translated: CASSLRGDLTGELFF.

This clonotype showed up just a few times. The rearrangement uses TRBV18 and TRBJ1-4; D not resolved. Trimming removed 1 base from V and 6 bases from J, with 9 bases in between. The CDR3 is made up of 14 amino acids. CDR1 is KGHSH and CDR2 is LQKENI in the germline V gene. This CDR3 reads CASSPRTGYEKLFF. The CDR3 nucleotides are TGTGCCAGCTCACCACGGACGGGATATGAAAAACTGTTTTTT.

The chain is built from TRBV7-9 and TRBJ2-3, with TRBD2 identical over 10 bases. This CDR3 region has 14 residues. Germline V lookup: CDR1 SEHNR, CDR2 FQNEAQ (reference sequence). V was pared by 5 bases and J by 1 base, with 0 bases of the junction left unmatched. CDR3 in amino acids: CASSTSGGTDTQYF. The CDR3 DNA reads TGTGCCAGCAGCACTAGCGGGGGCACAGATACGCAGTATTTT.

The chain carries TRBV5-1 and TRBJ2-6; no definite D call. Germline loops: CDR1 SGHRS, CDR2 YFSETQ. The CDR3 totals 15 residues. V lost 3 bases to trimming and J lost 0 bases, with 7 bases between them. CDR3: CASSWVLSGANVLTF. CDR3 DNA sequence: TGCGCCAGCAGCTGGGTACTCTCTGGGGCCAACGTCCTGACTTTC.

The chain carries TRBV3-1 and TRBJ2-5, with D possibly called TRBD1 or TRBD2 (5 bases each). Germline CDR1 LGHDT, CDR2 YNNKEL (reference sequence). Trimming took 3 bases from V and 5 from J, leaving 13 bases between them. CDR3 length: 14 amino acids. The CDR3 DNA follows: TGTGCCAGCAGCCATGAGGGGCGACGGGAGACCCAGTACTTC. Translating it yields CASSHEGRRETQYF.

This clonotype was counted only a few times. The chain employs TRBV20-1 and TRBJ2-3; D possibly uses TRBD1 or TRBD2 (5 bases each). The CDR3 runs 13 residues. Trimming stripped 3 bases from V and 2 bases from J, with 9 bases between. Germline V gene data show CDR1 as DFQATT and CDR2 as SNEGSKA (reference sequence). The CDR3 here is CSASIGATDTQYF. The CDR3 nucleotides read TGCAGTGCTAGCATCGGGGCCACAGATACGCAGTATTTT.

This clonotype was observed a few times. The rearrangement links TRBV6-5 to TRBJ1-4; D remains unclear. The CDR3 runs 14 residues. V was trimmed by 0 bases and J by 6 bases, leaving 8 bases between them. Germline V lookup: CDR1 MNHEY, CDR2 SVGAGI. The CDR3 spells CASSYSGGYEKLFF. The CDR3 DNA follows: TGTGCCAGCAGTTACTCAGGAGGTTATGAAAAACTGTTTTTT.

The CDR3 DNA reads as TGTGCCACCAGTGATCCTGGACAGCAAGAGACCCAGTACTTC. Translating gives CATSDPGQQETQYF. The chain joins TRBV24-1 to TRBJ2-5; D perhaps matches TRBD1 (6 bases). Germline CDR1 and CDR2: KGHDR and SFDVKD. The CDR3 loop spans 14 amino acids. V was cut by 3 bases and J by 2 bases, with 9 bases left in between.